Following are 30 T cell receptor beta chains from one sample sequenced in a study of molecular identifiers for immune sequencing clone quantification. One entry per CDR3 protein, called by TCRdb with MiXCR from the PCR reads. The sample lists about 640,000 distinct CDR3 sequences, less than 20% occurring once. Sequencing was performed on naive CD8+ T cells from blood, with Jurkat cell RNA spiked in. The subset: FACS-sorted CD8+CD4-CCR7+CD45RA+ naive T cells. These receptors all come from a human donor in good health. Some libraries in this study had Jurkat cell RNA spiked in.

This clonotype was recorded at least ten times. The genes are TRBV6-6 and TRBJ2-5; the D gene is possibly TRBD1 (6 bases). Germline assignment: CDR1 MNHNY and CDR2 SVGAGI (reference sequence). This CDR3 region has 15 residues. The germline V and J ends were trimmed by 0 bases and 5 bases, with 13 bases remaining between them. CDR3 sequence (DNA): TGTGCCAGCAGTTACTCCGCCCCAGGGGTGGAGACCCAGTACTTC. This codes for CASSYSAPGVETQYF.

This clonotype has a count of ten or more. The V and J genes are TRBV2 and TRBJ2-3; D is unclear. The germline V and J ends were trimmed by 8 bases and 3 bases, with 6 bases remaining between them. This CDR3 comprises 11 residues. The germline gives CDR1 SNHLY, CDR2 FYNNEI. CDR3 DNA: TGTGCCAGCGGCCGGACAGATACGCAGTATTTT. Its translation is CASGRTDTQYF.

This clonotype appeared many times. The chain couples TRBV19 to TRBJ2-2; a possible D gene is TRBD1 (6 bases). Germline CDR1 and CDR2: LNHDA and SQIVND (reference sequence). This CDR3 is built from 14 residues. Trimming shortened V by 2 bases and J by 8 bases, and 12 bases separated the two germline ends. The CDR3 DNA sequence: TGTGCCAGTAGTATATCGACAGGCCCAGGGGAGCTGTTTTTT. Its protein is CASSISTGPGELFF.

This clonotype was found a few times. The chain couples TRBV7-6 to TRBJ2-2; D is tentatively TRBD1 or TRBD2 (5 bases each). V lost 4 bases to trimming and J lost 4 bases, with 13 bases between them. CDR1 is SGHVS and CDR2 is FNYEAQ in the germline V gene. The CDR3 runs to 15 residues. CDR3 in amino acids: CASSSLGASTGELFF. The CDR3 nucleotides are TGTGCCAGCAGCTCCCTCGGGGCCTCCACCGGGGAGCTGTTTTTT.

Note on this clonotype: A read error is possible here, since a much larger clone lies one base away. The V gene is TRBV9, the J gene TRBJ1-5; D perhaps matches TRBD1 (5 bases). The germline V gene encodes CDR1 SGDLS and CDR2 YYNGEE. The V end lost 3 bases, the J end lost 0 bases, and 13 bases lay between the germline ends. This CDR3 spans 16 amino acids. The CDR3 spells CASSGGGGNSNQPQHF. Written as DNA, the CDR3 is TGTGCCAGCAGCGGGGGCGGAGGCAATAGCAATCAGCCCCAGCATTTT.

About this clonotype itself: Since a much larger clone is just one base distant, this may be a read error. This chain links TRBV24-1 with TRBJ2-1; 10 bases are shared with TRBD2. The CDR3 contains 15 residues. Looked up from germline, CDR1 is KGHDR and CDR2 is SFDVKD. CDR3 coding DNA: TGTGCCACCAGTGATTGGACTAGCGGCCACAATGAGCAGTCCTTC. Protein sequence: CATSDWTSGHNEQSF.

This clonotype showed up just a few times. The rearrangement uses TRBV6-6 and TRBJ2-7; a possible D gene is TRBD2 (6 bases). V lost 5 bases, J lost 6 bases, and 11 bases lay in between. The CDR3 is 12 residues long. Germline lookup yields CDR1 MNHNY and CDR2 SVGAGI (reference sequence). The CDR3 bases are TGTGCCAGCAGTGGGGACTTCTGCGAGCAGTACTTC. Translation: CASSGDFCEQYF.

This clonotype was seen more than once but under ten times. This sequence joins TRBV6-2 or TRBV6-3 and TRBJ2-5, with 10 bases lining up with TRBD2. V dropped 2 bases and J dropped 4; count of bases not matched to a gene: 10. Germline V gives CDR1 MNHEY, CDR2 SVGEGT. The CDR3 extends over 17 amino acids. CDR3 sequence (DNA): TGTGCCAGCAGTTACGGGATTTTAGCGGGGGGTTCAGAGACCCAGTACTTC. Translated: CASSYGILAGGSETQYF.

This clonotype was counted many times. This chain uses TRBV27 with TRBJ1-5; D call uncertain. The CDR3 runs 14 residues. Germline V gene lookup returns CDR1 MNHEY and CDR2 SMNVEV (reference sequence). V was shortened by 2 bases and J by 9 bases, with 14 bases between the two germline ends. DNA of the CDR3: TGTGCCAGCAGTTTAAGGCCTGTGTCGGGGCCCCAGCATTTT. This sequence encodes CASSLRPVSGPQHF.

The rearrangement joins TRBV20-1 to TRBJ2-5; 10 nucleotides align to TRBD2. Germline values: CDR1 DFQATT, CDR2 SNEGSKA (reference sequence). CDR3 length equals 15 residues. With 3 bases clipped from V and 5 bases from J, the junction kept 9 bases outside the gene matches. The CDR3 protein is CSARWSGGAWETQYF. The CDR3 DNA reads as TGCAGTGCTAGGTGGAGCGGGGGGGCCTGGGAGACCCAGTACTTC.

This clonotype was seen a few times. The chain couples TRBV14 to TRBJ1-2; D possibly corresponds to TRBD1 (5 bases). CDR1 and CDR2 (germline): SGHDN, FVKESK. There are 13 residues in the CDR3. V lost 4 bases and J 1 base, leaving 7 bases between the germline ends. The CDR3 reads CASSRQSNYGYTF. The CDR3 DNA reads TGTGCCAGCAGCCGACAGAGTAACTATGGCTACACCTTC.

Of note for this clonotype: This clone may be a read error of a much larger clone one base away. V is TRBV2 and J is TRBJ1-4; D is undetermined. Trimming shortened V by 3 bases and J by 2 bases, and 7 bases separated the two germline ends. The germline gives CDR1 SNHLY, CDR2 FYNNEI. The CDR3 runs 14 residues. CDR3 sequence (DNA): TGTGCCAGCAGTGATCGCGATACTAATGAAAAACTGTTTTTT. It is translated as CASSDRDTNEKLFF.

As regards this clonotype: Given a much more abundant clone one base away, this may be a read error. J is TRBJ2-2 and V is TRBV28, with no clear D. CDR1 and CDR2 (germline): MDHEN, SYDVKM. CDR3 length: 13 amino acids. The CDR3 DNA is TGTGCCGGCAGTGGCAGGCTCACCGGGGAGCTGTTTTTT. It yields the protein CAGSGRLTGELFF.

This clonotype was detected ten times or more. V and J are TRBV20-1 and TRBJ2-7; 10 positions agree with TRBD2. J gave up 1 base and V 5 bases, and 5 bases lay outside the gene matches. This CDR3 has 14 amino acids. Looked up from germline, CDR1 is DFQATT and CDR2 is SNEGSKA (reference sequence). The CDR3 is CSADGTSVSYEQYF. The CDR3 coding sequence is TGCAGTGCTGACGGGACTAGCGTGTCCTACGAGCAGTACTTC.

The V and J genes are TRBV7-3 and TRBJ2-2; D is ambiguous. Trimming left V 0 bases short and J 7 bases short, with 12 bases between. From germline, CDR1 is SGHTA and CDR2 FQGTGA. The CDR3 covers 15 residues. The CDR3 region has the DNA TGTGCCAGCAGCTTAACGGACCCCTTCCGCGGGGAGCTGTTTTTT. This gives the protein CASSLTDPFRGELFF.

J is TRBJ2-5 and V is TRBV27, with D possibly TRBD2 on 5 matching bases. Germline V gene data show CDR1 as MNHEY and CDR2 as SMNVEV (reference sequence). V was pared by 3 bases and J by 0 bases, with 11 bases between. The CDR3 sequence is 15 residues long. CDR3 sequence: CASSFEGRYQETQYF. CDR3 bases: TGTGCCAGCAGTTTCGAGGGCCGATACCAAGAGACCCAGTACTTC.

The genes are TRBV7-9 and TRBJ2-7; tentative D call: TRBD1 (5 bases). The V end was cut by 1 base, the J end by 2 bases, with 9 bases between. CDR1 and CDR2 (germline): SEHNR, FQNEAQ (reference sequence). The CDR3 runs to 14 residues. CDR3 sequence: CASSLVQDAYEQYF. The CDR3 DNA is TGTGCCAGCAGCTTAGTACAGGATGCCTACGAGCAGTACTTC. The full variable domain, in which reference TRBV7-9 and TRBJ2-7 provide the parts outside the CDR3, is DTGVSQNPRHKITKRGQNVTFRCDPISEHNRLYWYRQTLGQGPEFLTYFQNEAQLEKSRLLSDRFSAERPKGSFSTLEIQRTEQGDSAMYLCASSLVQDAYEQYFGPGTRLTVT.

Comment on this clonotype: A much bigger clone sits one base away, suggesting this may be a read error. The chain links TRBV10-3 to TRBJ2-7; 8 bases agree with TRBD1. From germline, CDR1 is ENHRY and CDR2 SYGVKD. The CDR3 loop spans 14 amino acids. The CDR3, as DNA: TGTGCCTTCAGACCCGGGACAGGCTCCTACGAGCAGTACTTC. It yields the protein CAFRPGTGSYEQYF.

This clonotype came up many times. The CDR3 DNA reads as TGTGCCAGCAGTACCCCGAGGCTCGGGAGGTACACCGGGGAGCTGTTTTTT. It specifies CASSTPRLGRYTGELFF. The V call is TRBV28, the J call TRBJ2-2; the match to TRBD2 covers 7 bases. V lost 5 bases and J lost 3; bases outside the gene matches: 12. The CDR3 totals 17 residues. Germline-derived CDR1 and CDR2 are MDHEN and SYDVKM.

This clonotype showed up many times. V and J are TRBV20-1 and TRBJ2-7; the match to TRBD1 covers 7 bases. J was trimmed by 3 bases and V by 0 bases; bases with no gene match: 5. Germline V gene lookup returns CDR1 DFQATT and CDR2 SNEGSKA (reference sequence). This CDR3 is 14 amino acids long. CDR3 DNA sequence: TGCAGTGCTAGAGAAGCACAGGGGAGCTACGAGCAGTACTTC. Its protein is CSAREAQGSYEQYF.

This clonotype occurred a few times. The CDR3 loop reads CASSQDHQNAGELFF. The CDR3 DNA reads TGCGCCAGCAGCCAAGATCACCAAAATGCCGGGGAGCTGTTTTTT. The chain couples TRBV4-3 to TRBJ2-2; no clear D gene. Germline-derived CDR1 and CDR2 are LGHNA and YSLEER. The CDR3 runs 15 residues. V was cut by 0 bases and J by 6 bases, with 11 bases left in between.

This clonotype was detected only a few times. The genes are TRBV11-2 and TRBJ2-1; TRBD2 aligns across 8 bases. With 0 bases clipped from V and 0 bases from J, the junction kept 7 bases outside the gene matches. CDR1 is SGHAT and CDR2 is FQNNGV in the germline V gene. The CDR3 sequence is 18 residues long. The CDR3 reads CASSLDSSAGGSYNEQFF. The CDR3 nucleotides are TGTGCCAGCAGCTTAGATTCCAGTGCGGGGGGCTCCTACAATGAGCAGTTCTTC.

The chain has TRBV2 and TRBJ2-1, with D tentatively TRBD1 (5 bases). The CDR3 covers 12 residues. Germline-derived CDR1 and CDR2 are SNHLY and FYNNEI. V was cut by 2 bases and J by 8 bases, with 7 bases left in between. The CDR3: CASSEWGDEQFF. CDR3 DNA sequence: TGTGCCAGCAGTGAATGGGGCGATGAGCAGTTCTTC.

This sequence joins TRBV19 and TRBJ1-5, with 7 bases lining up with TRBD1. Trimming at V came to 7 bases and at J to 2 bases, leaving 8 bases not matched to a gene. Germline values: CDR1 LNHDA, CDR2 SQIVND (reference sequence). This CDR3 is 15 amino acids long. As DNA, the CDR3 is TGTGCCAGTAATATGGGGCAGGGGGGCAATCAGCCCCAGCATTTT. Amino acids: CASNMGQGGNQPQHF.

There are a few counts of this clonotype. Germline and junction disagree at one end, which may indicate a read error. The rearrangement links TRBV27 to TRBJ1-5, with a weak D call TRBD1 (5 bases). Germline-derived CDR1 and CDR2 are MNHEY and SMNVEV (reference sequence). The CDR3 runs 15 residues. The CDR3 DNA is TGTGCCAGCGGTTTAGGACATATTAGCAATCAGCCCCAGCATTTT. It encodes CASGLGHISNQPQHF.

This clonotype was detected many times. The chain couples TRBV28 to TRBJ2-7; D is unclear. Germline lookup yields CDR1 MDHEN and CDR2 SYDVKM. V dropped 3 bases and J dropped 4 bases, with 13 bases sitting between them. This CDR3 comprises 14 residues. CDR3 in amino acids: CASSFYKSMYEQYF. The CDR3 DNA follows: TGTGCCAGCAGTTTCTATAAGTCAATGTACGAGCAGTACTTC.

This clonotype has more than one count but fewer than ten. The rearrangement links TRBV2 to TRBJ2-5; no definite D call. Germline loops: CDR1 SNHLY, CDR2 FYNNEI. This CDR3 region has 13 residues. The V and J ends lost 6 bases and 5 bases respectively, with 13 bases between them. The CDR3 reads CASRLTLAETQYF. CDR3 DNA: TGTGCCAGCAGGCTTACTCTTGCCGAGACCCAGTACTTC.

This clonotype was seen at least ten times. The genes are TRBV29-1 and TRBJ2-2; D ambiguous. CDR3 length equals 13 residues. The V gene's germline CDR1 is SQVTM and CDR2 ANQGSEA. The V gene lost 7 bases and the J gene lost 0 bases, with 9 bases spanning the gap. Here the CDR3 DNA reads TGCAGCGGAGACTTCGCGAACACCGGGGAGCTGTTTTTT. It yields the protein CSGDFANTGELFF.

CDR3 nucleotide sequence: TGTGCCAGCAGCCCAGAGGGCGGGCTTCTAGCCAAAAACATTCAGTACTTC. This encodes CASSPEGGLLAKNIQYF. The V call is TRBV6-2 or TRBV6-3, the J call TRBJ2-4; possible D gene TRBD2, 5 bases. This CDR3 is built from 17 residues. Trimming took 6 bases from V and 0 from J, leaving 18 bases between them. Germline CDR1 MNHEY, CDR2 SVGEGT.

Many counts were recorded for this clonotype. The chain couples TRBV7-9 to TRBJ2-7, with 7 bases aligning to TRBD2. After removal of 2 bases from V and 7 bases from J, the junction contained 8 bases not matched to a gene. This CDR3 contains 14 residues. Germline CDR1 and CDR2: SEHNR and FQNEAQ (reference sequence). The CDR3 here is CASSLKDAGDEQYF. The CDR3 DNA sequence: TGTGCCAGCAGCTTAAAGGACGCGGGGGATGAGCAGTACTTC. The full variable domain, with the rest looked up from reference TRBV7-9 and TRBJ2-7, is DTGVSQNPRHKITKRGQNVTFRCDPISEHNRLYWYRQTLGQGPEFLTYFQNEAQLEKSRLLSDRFSAERPKGSFSTLEIQRTEQGDSAMYLCASSLKDAGDEQYFGPGTRLTVT.